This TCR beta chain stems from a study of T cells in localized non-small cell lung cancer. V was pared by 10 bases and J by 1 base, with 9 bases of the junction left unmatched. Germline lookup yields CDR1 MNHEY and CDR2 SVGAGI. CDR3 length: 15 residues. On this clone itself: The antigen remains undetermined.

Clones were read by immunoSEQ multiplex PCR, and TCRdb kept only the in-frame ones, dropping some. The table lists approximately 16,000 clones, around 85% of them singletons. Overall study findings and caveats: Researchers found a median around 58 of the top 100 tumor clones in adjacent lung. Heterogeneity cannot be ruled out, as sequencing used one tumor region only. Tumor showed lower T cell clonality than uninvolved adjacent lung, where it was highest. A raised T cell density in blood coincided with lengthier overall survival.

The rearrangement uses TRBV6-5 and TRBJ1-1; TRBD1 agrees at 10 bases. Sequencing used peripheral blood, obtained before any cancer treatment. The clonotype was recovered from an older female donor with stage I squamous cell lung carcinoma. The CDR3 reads CATERTGGGNTEAFF. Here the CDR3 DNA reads TGTGCCACCGAGAGGACAGGGGGGGGGAACACTGAAGCTTTCTTT.